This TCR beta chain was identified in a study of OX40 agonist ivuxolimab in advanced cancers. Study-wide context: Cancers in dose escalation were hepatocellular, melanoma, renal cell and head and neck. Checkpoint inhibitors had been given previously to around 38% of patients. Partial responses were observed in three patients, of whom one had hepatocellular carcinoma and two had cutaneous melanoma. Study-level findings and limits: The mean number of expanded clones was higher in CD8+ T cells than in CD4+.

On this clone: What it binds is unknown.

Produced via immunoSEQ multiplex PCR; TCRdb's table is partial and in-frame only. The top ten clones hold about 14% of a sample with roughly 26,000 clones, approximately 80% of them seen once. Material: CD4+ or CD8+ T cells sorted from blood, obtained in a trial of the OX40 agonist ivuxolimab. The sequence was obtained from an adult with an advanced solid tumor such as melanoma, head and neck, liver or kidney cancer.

The chain's CDR3 is CASSLLAGGFQTQYF. Written as DNA, the CDR3 is TGTGCCAGCAGTTTATTAGCGGGGGGGTTTCAGACCCAGTACTTC. V gene TRBV27 combines with J gene TRBJ2-5, with TRBD2 matching over 11 bases. V lost 1 base, J lost 6 bases, and 4 bases stayed unmatched. The germline V gene encodes CDR1 MNHEY and CDR2 SMNVEV (reference sequence). The CDR3 consists of 15 residues.